This TCR beta chain was captured by sequencing in a study of T cells in localized non-small cell lung cancer. Study findings and constraints: Heterogeneity stays possible, as sequencing covered only one tumor region.

Using immunoSEQ multiplex PCR, the repertoire was profiled, and TCRdb retains in-frame clones only, with some absent. The sample includes some 2,200 clones, around 28% seen only once; the top ten take roughly 9.1%. In this sample, this clone turned up a few times. The target antigen is unknown. The clonotype was recovered from a man aged 40 to 70 with stage III squamous cell lung carcinoma. The sample in question was lung tumor tissue, obtained before any cancer treatment.

The CDR3 nucleotides are TGTGCCAGCTCACCGAGGGGTTCTGGGGCCAACGTCCTGACTTTC. Translating gives CASSPRGSGANVLTF. This chain connects TRBV18 to TRBJ2-6; D may be TRBD1 or TRBD2 (5 bases each). Trimming shortened V by 3 bases and J by 1 base, and 7 bases separated the two germline ends. CDR3 length: 15 amino acids. CDR1 KGHSH and CDR2 LQKENI come from the germline V gene. The full variable domain, completed using reference TRBV18 and TRBJ2-6, is NAGVMQNPRHLVRRRGQEARLRCSPMKGHSHVYWYRQLPEEGLKFMVYLQKENIIDESGMPKERFSAEFPKEGPSILRIQQVVRGDSAAYFCASSPRGSGANVLTFGAGSRLTVL.